These 25 T cell receptor beta chains were sequenced from one sample in a study of breast tumors, draining lymph nodes, adjacent tissues. The lymph nodes were axillary draining lymph nodes from breast cancer patients. A single record per CDR3 protein comes from TCRdb applying MiXCR to the multiplex PCR reads. The table lists around 300,000 distinct CDR3 sequences, about 30% of them singletons. Input material: axillary lymph node tissue. The source is a female donor with breast cancer. Some clones in this sample may be carry-over from other donors' samples.

About this clonotype itself: It may be a read error: a sequence one base away is much more abundant. This chain joins TRBV12-3 or TRBV12-4 and TRBJ2-2; 7 bases fit TRBD2. This CDR3 comprises 14 residues. V trimming: 6 bases; J trimming: 4 bases; junction bases outside the gene matches: 5. CDR3: CASRFGGSTGELFF. DNA of the CDR3: TGTGCCAGCAGGTTCGGCGGGAGCACCGGGGAGCTGTTTTTT.

The CDR3 region is CASSQDLPSNQGQIDTQYF. The DNA for the CDR3 is TGTGCCAGCAGCCAAGATCTCCCTAGCAACCAAGGCCAGATAGATACGCAGTATTTT. The rearrangement joins TRBV3-1 to TRBJ2-3; D may be TRBD2 (5 bases). The germline V gene encodes CDR1 LGHDT and CDR2 YNNKEL (reference sequence). V was cut by 0 bases and J by 5 bases, with 24 bases left in between. The CDR3 is 19 amino acids.

There are many counts of this clonotype. Written as DNA, the CDR3 is TGTGCCAGCAGCTTCTTGGCTAGCGGGAGCTCCTACAATGAGCAGTTCTTC. It translates to CASSFLASGSSYNEQFF. The chain is built from TRBV7-3 and TRBJ2-1; TRBD2 matches at 10 bases. Germline V CDR1 and CDR2: SGHTA, FQGTGA. The CDR3 extends over 17 amino acids. The J segment lost 0 bases and the V segment lost 3 bases, leaving 5 bases of the junction unmatched. Complete variable domain (other parts from reference TRBV7-3 and TRBJ2-1): GAGVSQTPSNKVTEKGKYVELRCDPISGHTALYWYRQSLGQGPEFLIYFQGTGAADDSGLPNDRFFAVRPEGSVSTLKIQRTERGDSAVYLCASSFLASGSSYNEQFFGPGTRLTVL.

This clonotype showed up many times. J is TRBJ2-7 and V is TRBV7-2; D may be TRBD1 or TRBD2 (5 bases each). Germline loops: CDR1 SGHTA, CDR2 FQGNSA. The CDR3 is 14 amino acids. V shed 5 bases and J shed 2 bases, with 13 bases lying between them. The CDR3 here is CASSHRDGAYEQYF. The DNA for the CDR3 is TGTGCCAGCAGCCACCGGGACGGCGCCTACGAGCAGTACTTC.

There are many counts of this clonotype. A clone one base away is much larger, so this may be a read error. The chain is built from TRBV15 and TRBJ1-4, with 8 bases lining up with TRBD1. V shed 3 bases and J 1 base; nucleotides not matched to a gene: 1. The germline V gene encodes CDR1 LNHNV and CDR2 YYDKDF (reference sequence). The CDR3 has 15 residues. CDR3 residues: CATSSGQGTNEKLFF. Written as DNA, the CDR3 is TGTGCCACCAGCAGCGGACAGGGAACTAATGAAAAACTGTTTTTT.

A remark on this clonotype: A much larger clone differs by one base, so this may be a read error. The chain links TRBV12-3 or TRBV12-4 to TRBJ2-2, with D perhaps TRBD2 (5 bases). The length of the CDR3 is 15 residues. The CDR3 DNA sequence: TGTGCCAGCAGTTTAGCGCAGAAGGGTCACGGGGAGCCGTTTTTT. The encoded protein is CASSLAQKGHGEPFF.

This clonotype showed up just once. A read error is possible here, since a much larger clone lies one base away. The chain is built from TRBV20-1 and TRBJ2-1, with 7 bases aligning to TRBD1. This CDR3 spans 14 amino acids. The germline gives CDR1 DFQATT, CDR2 SNEGSKA (reference sequence). The CDR3 coding sequence is TGCAGTGCGAAAACAGGGGTTCTCCGGAATGAGCAGCTCTTC. This sequence encodes CSAKTGVLRNEQLF.

In this sample, this clonotype turned up many times. This sequence joins TRBV7-8 and TRBJ2-7; D is undetermined. CDR1 is SGHVS, CDR2 FQNEAQ, per germline. V dropped 3 bases and J dropped 3 bases, with 9 bases sitting between them. The CDR3 loop spans 13 amino acids. The CDR3 sequence is CASSLSPSYEQYF. The CDR3 DNA reads TGTGCCAGCAGCTTGTCACCCAGCTACGAGCAGTACTTC.

This clonotype was recorded at least ten times. The chain uses TRBV12-3 or TRBV12-4 and TRBJ1-2, with 8 nucleotides matching TRBD1. Trimming at V came to 5 bases and at J to 2 bases, leaving 4 bases not matched to a gene. The CDR3 contains 14 residues. This CDR3 reads CASSRQGMNYGYTF. CDR3 nucleotides: TGTGCCAGCAGTAGACAGGGGATGAACTATGGCTACACCTTC.

The table lists this clonotype with many counts. The J gene is TRBJ2-2, the V gene TRBV12-3 or TRBV12-4; TRBD1 matches 8 bases. The CDR3 runs to 18 residues. V trimming: 1 base; J trimming: 0 bases; junction bases outside the gene matches: 7. For the CDR3, the DNA is TGTGCCAGCAGTTTAGGGGACAGGTTTGAGCCGAACACCGGGGAGCTGTTTTTT. This gives the protein CASSLGDRFEPNTGELFF.

A word on this clonotype: A single base separates this from a much larger clone, so it may be a read error. The V call is TRBV28, the J call TRBJ2-6, with D maybe TRBD1 (5 bases). CDR3 length: 13 residues. CDR1 MDHEN and CDR2 SYDVKM come from the germline V gene. The CDR3 loop is CASTLAGASVLTF. The CDR3 coding sequence is TGTGCCAGCACCCTCGCTGGGGCCAGCGTCCTGACTTTC.

This clonotype was detected many times. The chain recombines TRBV20-1 with TRBJ1-3; 8 bases match TRBD1. Germline lookup yields CDR1 DFQATT and CDR2 SNEGSKA (reference sequence). This CDR3 is built from 13 residues. The V segment lost 7 bases and the J segment 4 bases; nucleotides outside the gene matches: 6. CDR3 residues: CSVQQGAGNTIYF. CDR3 sequence (DNA): TGCAGTGTACAGCAGGGGGCCGGAAACACCATATATTTT.

Concerning this clonotype: Without the conserved terminal phenylalanine or tryptophan, this CDR3 likely stems from a read error. The gene calls are TRBV7-8 and TRBJ2-5, with D possibly matching TRBD1 (6 bases). Trimming pared 1 base from V and 1 base from J, leaving 16 bases between. The CDR3 runs to 17 residues. Germline lookup yields CDR1 SGHVS and CDR2 FQNEAQ. The CDR3 loop reads CASSLVGGGAIQETQYS. CDR3 bases: TGTGCCAGCAGCTTAGTAGGGGGTGGGGCGATCCAAGAGACCCAGTACTCC.

This clonotype was detected only once. The V call is TRBV6-1, the J call TRBJ2-3; D is uncertain. Germline V lookup: CDR1 MNHNS, CDR2 SASEGT. This CDR3 has 15 amino acids. Trimming cost V 5 bases and J 3 bases, with 15 bases left between them. CDR3 DNA: TGTGCCAGCAGTCTATATCCTAGAGGTACAGATACGCAGTATTTT. Protein: CASSLYPRGTDTQYF.

Regarding this clonotype: The conserved phenylalanine or tryptophan is not found at the CDR3 terminus, so this likely reflects a read error. No DNA is shown, since the ends of the CDR3 on it are uncertain; the CDR3 is the one TCRdb lists. J is TRBJ1-4 and V is TRBV6-1; TRBD1 is taken as the D call from the table, unchecked against the DNA. The CDR3 spans 14 residues, counting both ends. Per the germline V gene, CDR1 is MNHNS and CDR2 is SASEGT. Here the CDR3 reads CASSGIIHPCLSTA.

This clonotype was picked up many times. The chain links TRBV2 to TRBJ1-2; no definite D call. Germline CDR1 is SNHLY and CDR2 is FYNNEI. The CDR3 has 11 amino acids. The V gene lost 7 bases and the J gene lost 7 bases, with 10 bases spanning the gap. The CDR3 is CASMIKGGYTF. The DNA for the CDR3 is TGTGCCAGCATGATTAAGGGTGGCTACACCTTC.

This clonotype appeared many times. The V and J genes are TRBV12-3 or TRBV12-4 and TRBJ1-2; D is uncertain. The CDR3 contains 15 residues. The V end lost 6 bases, the J end lost 3 bases, and 17 bases lay between the germline ends. CDR3 bases: TGTGCCAGCAGCGAGTGGACGGTCCTGGACTATGGCTACACCTTC. The encoded protein is CASSEWTVLDYGYTF.

The chain couples TRBV9 to TRBJ2-2; D is possibly TRBD2 (7 bases). V shed 3 bases and J shed 4 bases, with 22 bases lying between them. Germline V gene lookup returns CDR1 SGDLS and CDR2 YYNGEE. The CDR3 has 18 residues. CDR3 nucleotide sequence: TGTGCCAGCAGCGGAGGGGGGTGGGGGGGCGAAAGCACCGGGGAGCTGTTTTTT. Translated, it gives CASSGGGWGGESTGELFF.

This clonotype has a count of ten or more. This chain links TRBV5-8 with TRBJ2-7; D is perhaps TRBD1 or TRBD2 (5 bases each). Looked up from germline, CDR1 is SGHTS and CDR2 is YDEGEE. This CDR3 spans 14 amino acids. The germline V and J ends were trimmed by 5 bases and 3 bases, with 15 bases remaining between them. This CDR3 is CASSIPGPYYEQYF. The CDR3 DNA follows: TGTGCCAGCAGTATACCGGGACCTTACTACGAGCAGTACTTC.

The sample holds a few counts of this clonotype. Relative to the germline gene, one junction end is altered; a read error may explain this. The chain joins TRBV20-1 to TRBJ2-7; weak D call: TRBD1 (6 bases). Germline CDR1 reads DFQATT; CDR2 reads SNEGSKA (reference sequence). The length of the CDR3 is 14 residues. CDR3 in amino acids: CSALDSLGSSEQYF. CDR3 coding DNA: TGCAGTGCTCTGGACAGTTTGGGCTCCTCCGAGCAGTACTTC.

This clonotype was seen a handful of times. The CDR3 spells CASSPRGKGDSPLHF. CDR3 nucleotides: TGTGCCAGCTCACCAAGAGGGAAGGGGGATTCACCCCTCCACTTT. The chain recombines TRBV18 with TRBJ1-6, with TRBD1 as a possible D gene (6 bases). V was shortened by 2 bases and J by 8 bases, with 13 bases between the two germline ends. Germline V gene data show CDR1 as KGHSH and CDR2 as LQKENI. The CDR3 contains 15 residues.

Comment on this clonotype: The missing conserved phenylalanine or tryptophan at the end of this CDR3 makes a read error likely. This chain connects TRBV5-6 to TRBJ1-1; perhaps TRBD1 as D (5 bases). The germline V gene encodes CDR1 SGHDT and CDR2 YYEEEE. The CDR3 loop spans 13 amino acids. Trimming stripped 4 bases from V and 2 bases from J, with 9 bases between. The CDR3 sequence is CASSRGINTEAFC. CDR3 nucleotide sequence: TGTGCCAGCAGCCGGGGGATTAACACTGAAGCTTTCTGT.

This clonotype was counted only a few times. This may be a read error: a much more frequent sequence differs by one nucleotide. This CDR3 is missing its conserved last phenylalanine or tryptophan, likely due to a read error. The chain couples TRBV12-3 or TRBV12-4 to TRBJ1-6; D gene uncertain. Trimming pared 5 bases from V and 7 bases from J, leaving 12 bases between. The CDR3 runs to 14 residues. CDR3 DNA: TGTGCCAGCAGTCCAGCAACTAGAAATTCACCCCTCCACCTT. Its protein is CASSPATRNSPLHL.

V gene TRBV12-3 or TRBV12-4 combines with J gene TRBJ1-1, with 7 nucleotides matching TRBD1. There are 15 residues in the CDR3. J gave up 1 base and V 6 bases, and 8 bases lay outside the gene matches. CDR3 nucleotide sequence: TGTGCCAGCAGCCTTGGGACAGATCGGAACACTGAAGCTTTCTTT. Translation gives CASSLGTDRNTEAFF.

As for this clonotype: One end of the junction varies from germline; a read error may be responsible. The rearrangement uses TRBV20-1 and TRBJ2-1; D is undetermined. Germline CDR1 reads DFQATT; CDR2 reads SNEGSKA (reference sequence). The CDR3 consists of 13 residues. The CDR3 DNA follows: TGCAGTGCTAGGAGGCGGAGCCGTAATGCGCAGTTCTTC. Translating gives CSARRRSRNAQFF.